This T cell receptor (beta chain) was found in a study of T cells after yellow fever vaccination. General observations from the study: Though weaker, the secondary response peaked faster, on day 5 versus 15.

About this clonotype itself: Its antigen is unknown. A read error may produce the germline difference seen at one junction end.

Each CDR3 protein gets one entry after TCRdb re-called the 5' RACE reads with MiXCR. Of approximately 510,000 distinct CDR3 sequences in the sample, 20% to 25% are singletons; the top ten hold 15% to 20%. The CDR3 is 14 amino acids. Germline CDR1 and CDR2: SEHNR and FQNEAQ (reference sequence). This specimen was PBMCs, taken more than 20 days after the first yellow fever vaccination. The clonotype was recovered from a man younger than 30 who received the YFV17D yellow fever vaccine. The gene calls are TRBV7-9 and TRBJ1-2; perhaps TRBD1 as D (5 bases). The CDR3 DNA sequence: TGTGCCAGCAGCCTAGCTGGGGCAGCGGATGGCTACACCTTC. Translation: CASSLAGAADGYTF.